This T cell receptor beta chain came from a study of blood T cell repertoires in COVID-19. Background on the study: Sites across the United States, Italy and Spain contributed samples from acute and convalescent COVID-19. In each case, the material was cDNA or gDNA derived from T cells, B-cell-depleted T cells, or PBMCs.

V was shortened by 3 bases and J by 7 bases, with 15 bases between the two germline ends. CDR1 is LNHDA, CDR2 SQIVND, per germline (reference sequence). The CDR3 has 15 residues. As processed by the authors: From reference gene primer amplification, estimates of nucleated cell counts were derived. Sequencing was performed with immunoSEQ multiplex PCR; in TCRdb, only in-frame clones are kept and a portion is missing. V and J calls and clone size come straight from that table; D and trimming were deduced from the DNA. The sample yields 90,000 to 120,000 clones, roughly 80% seen once. This chain uses TRBV19 with TRBJ2-2, with TRBD1 as a possible D gene (5 bases). This TCR came from a human donor in a cohort sampled during active COVID-19. Sequenced input: peripheral blood. The CDR3 sequence is CASSIRPPQGGELFF. Here the CDR3 DNA reads TGTGCCAGTAGTATCCGACCTCCGCAGGGCGGGGAGCTGTTTTTT.